This section outlines one T cell receptor (beta chain) sequence together with its context. As yet, its antigen is unknown. PCR amplification relied on 60 Vbeta primers (plus 13 Jbeta primers). In the study's own analysis: Approximately 11 million of around 85 million unique TCR beta chains were shared, per a later count. Sequencing was performed with immunoSEQ multiplex PCR; in TCRdb, only in-frame clones are kept and a portion is missing. That table gives V, J and clone size, and the DNA gave D and trimming. The table lists approximately 120,000 clones, 76% of them singletons, with about 1.9% in the top ten. The data were obtained in a study of cytomegalovirus exposure and HLA in healthy donors. Regarding the study as a whole: A previous analysis found most TCR beta V segments productive roughly 87% or roughly 30% of the time. Per published reports, the classifier diagnosed cytomegalovirus status with high specificity and sensitivity. Later analysis showed most CMV-associated TCR beta chains appearing HLA-restricted.

Germline V CDR1 and CDR2: KGHSH, LQKENI. The CDR3 loop spans 15 amino acids. Trimming at V came to 3 bases and at J to 1 base, leaving 1 base not matched to a gene. The rearrangement uses TRBV18 and TRBJ2-5; 11 bases line up with TRBD2. Sample: PBMCs. The receptor's source is a man aged 50 to 59 in good health and CMV-seronegative. CDR3 amino acids: CASSPTSGGQETQYF. In nucleotides, the CDR3 is TGTGCCAGCTCACCCACTAGCGGGGGCCAAGAGACCCAGTACTTC. The whole variable domain, remainder taken from reference TRBV18 and TRBJ2-5, is NAGVMQNPRHLVRRRGQEARLRCSPMKGHSHVYWYRQLPEEGLKFMVYLQKENIIDESGMPKERFSAEFPKEGPSILRIQQVVRGDSAAYFCASSPTSGGQETQYFGPGTRLLVL.